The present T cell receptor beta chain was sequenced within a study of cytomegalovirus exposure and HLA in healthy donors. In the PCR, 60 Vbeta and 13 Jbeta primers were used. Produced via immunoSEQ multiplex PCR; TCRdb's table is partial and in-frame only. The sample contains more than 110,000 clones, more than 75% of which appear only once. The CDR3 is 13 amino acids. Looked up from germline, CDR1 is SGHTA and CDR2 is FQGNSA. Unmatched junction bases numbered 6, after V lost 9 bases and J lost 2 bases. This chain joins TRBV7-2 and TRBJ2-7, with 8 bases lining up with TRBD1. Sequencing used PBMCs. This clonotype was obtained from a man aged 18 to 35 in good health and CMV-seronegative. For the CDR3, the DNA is TGTGCCAGTAGCCGGGACAGGACCTACGAGCAGTACTTC. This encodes CASSRDRTYEQYF. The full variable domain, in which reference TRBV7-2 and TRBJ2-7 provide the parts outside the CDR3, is GAGVSQSPSNKVTEKGKDVELRCDPISGHTALYWYRQSLGQGLEFLIYFQGNSAPDKSGLPSDRFSAERTGGSVSTLTIQRTQQEDSAVYLCASSRDRTYEQYFGPGTRLTVT.